One sample yielded the 31 T cell receptor beta chains listed below, sequenced in a study of siplizumab effects on memory and regulatory T cells. The assay was immunoSEQ multiplex PCR, and TCRdb's table has in-frame clones only and misses some. The sample shows 80,000 to 130,000 clones, around 92% of them seen only once. The sequenced sample was CD4+ T cells sorted from blood. The receptors originated from a human donor in good health. Some clones in this sample may be carry-over from other donors' samples.

The rearrangement joins TRBV14 to TRBJ2-3, with D perhaps matching TRBD2 (5 bases). CDR3 length: 13 amino acids. V dropped 2 bases and J dropped 8 bases, with 11 bases sitting between them. Germline assignment: CDR1 SGHDN and CDR2 FVKESK. This CDR3 reads CASSQFPEGTQYF. The CDR3 bases are TGTGCCAGCAGCCAATTTCCCGAGGGTACGCAGTATTTT.

This chain's CDR3 is CASSPGGRPDNEQFF. CDR3 coding DNA: TGTGCCAGCAGCCCAGGCGGGAGGCCCGACAATGAGCAGTTCTTC. The chain couples TRBV7-6 to TRBJ2-1; 8 bases fit TRBD2. Germline V gives CDR1 SGHVS, CDR2 FNYEAQ. This CDR3 comprises 15 residues. The junction had 8 bases not matched to a gene; V was cut back by 5 bases and J by 5 bases. The whole variable domain, remainder taken from reference TRBV7-6 and TRBJ2-1, is GAGVSQSPRYKVTKRGQDVALRCDPISGHVSLYWYRQALGQGPEFLTYFNYEAQQDKSGLPNDRFSAERPEGSISTLTIQRTEQRDSAMYRCASSPGGRPDNEQFFGPGTRLTVL.

V and J are TRBV5-1 and TRBJ2-7; 10 nucleotides match TRBD1. From germline, CDR1 is SGHRS and CDR2 YFSETQ. V lost 0 bases to trimming and J lost 6 bases; unmatched junction nucleotides: 6. The CDR3 runs 15 residues. Written as DNA, the CDR3 is TGCGCCAGCAGCTTGGAGGGACAGGGGAGAAGCGAGCAGTACTTC. It codes for CASSLEGQGRSEQYF.

This clone has just a few counts. The chain couples TRBV5-1 to TRBJ2-2, with D perhaps matching TRBD1 or TRBD2 (5 bases each). This CDR3 contains 14 residues. The V gene's germline CDR1 is SGHRS and CDR2 YFSETQ. V gave up 4 bases and J gave up 6 bases, with 13 bases separating them. CDR3 bases: TGCGCCAGCAGCAACGGGGCGGACGCCGGGGAGCTGTTTTTT. Its protein is CASSNGADAGELFF. Supplemented by reference TRBV5-1 and TRBJ2-2, the full variable domain reads KAGVTQTPRYLIKTRGQQVTLSCSPISGHRSVSWYQQTPGQGLQFLFEYFSETQRNKGNFPGRFSGRQFSNSRSEMNVSTLELGDSALYLCASSNGADAGELFFGEGSRLTVL.

The chain recombines TRBV12-5 with TRBJ2-2; D remains ambiguous. Germline V gives CDR1 LGHNT, CDR2 FRNRAP. This CDR3 region has 15 residues. V dropped 6 bases and J dropped 6 bases, with 17 bases sitting between them. CDR3 residues: CASGRSPLGSGELFF. The CDR3 nucleotides are TGTGCTAGTGGGCGATCCCCCCTCGGGTCCGGGGAGCTGTTTTTT.

J is TRBJ1-5 and V is TRBV19, with D unresolved. This CDR3 is built from 15 residues. The V gene lost 5 bases and the J gene lost 0 bases, with 11 bases spanning the gap. Germline-derived CDR1 and CDR2 are LNHDA and SQIVND (reference sequence). The CDR3 coding sequence is TGTGCCAGTAGTGAGACATGGTTTAGCAATCAGCCCCAGCATTTT. It translates to CASSETWFSNQPQHF. The complete variable domain, with remaining parts taken from reference TRBV19 and TRBJ1-5, reads DGGITQSPKYLFRKEGQNVTLSCEQNLNHDAMYWYRQDPGQGLRLIYYSQIVNDFQKGDIAEGYSVSREKKESFPLTVTSAQKNPTAFYLCASSETWFSNQPQHFGDGTRLSIL.

The chain recombines TRBV7-8 with TRBJ1-1; perhaps TRBD1 as D (6 bases). The germline CDR1 and CDR2 sequences are SGHVS and FQNEAQ. This CDR3 is 18 amino acids long. The ends were cut back, 5 bases at V and 0 bases at J, with 22 bases in the middle. CDR3 region: CASSPRGVGNLMNTEAFF. As DNA, the CDR3 is TGTGCCAGCAGCCCAAGGGGGGTCGGCAATCTCATGAACACTGAAGCTTTCTTT. The whole variable domain, remainder taken from reference TRBV7-8 and TRBJ1-1, is GAGVSQSPRYKVAKRGQDVALRCDPISGHVSLFWYQQALGQGPEFLTYFQNEAQLDKSGLPSDRFFAERPEGSVSTLKIQRTQQEDSAVYLCASSPRGVGNLMNTEAFFGQGTRLTVV.

This chain joins TRBV28 and TRBJ1-2, with unresolved D. The V end lost 5 bases, the J end lost 5 bases, and 21 bases lay between the germline ends. The CDR3 runs 16 residues. CDR1 is MDHEN, CDR2 SYDVKM, per germline. This CDR3 reads CASSATSPSKGYGYTF. In DNA, the CDR3 is TGTGCCAGCAGTGCCACCTCGCCCAGTAAAGGGTATGGCTACACCTTC.

The V and J genes are TRBV5-1 and TRBJ2-1; TRBD2 agrees at 13 bases. This CDR3 is 15 amino acids long. CDR1 is SGHRS, CDR2 YFSETQ, per germline. V shed 0 bases and J 6 bases; nucleotides not matched to a gene: 0. CDR3 nucleotides: TGCGCCAGCAGCTTGGGGACTAGCGGGAGCAATGAGCAGTTCTTC. Protein sequence: CASSLGTSGSNEQFF.

The rearrangement uses TRBV7-2 and TRBJ2-5, with 12 nucleotides matching TRBD2. The V and J ends lost 5 bases and 4 bases, in that order; junction bases with no gene match: 8. This CDR3 comprises 16 residues. In germline, CDR1 is SGHTA, CDR2 FQGNSA. The CDR3 DNA follows: TGTGCCAGCAGCCTAAGGACTAGCGGGACGGGAGAGACCCAGTACTTC. This encodes CASSLRTSGTGETQYF.

This chain uses TRBV19 with TRBJ2-3; the match to TRBD2 covers 13 bases. The CDR3 consists of 15 residues. Germline lookup yields CDR1 LNHDA and CDR2 SQIVND (reference sequence). The J segment lost 9 bases and the V segment lost 10 bases, leaving 13 bases of the junction unmatched. CDR3 sequence reads: CATSGTSGKIGTQYF. CDR3 nucleotide sequence: TGTGCCACCAGTGGGACTAGCGGGAAAATAGGAACGCAGTATTTT.

The sample holds a few counts of this clone. The chain couples TRBV6-1 to TRBJ2-3; 7 positions agree with TRBD1. Per germline, CDR1 MNHNS and CDR2 SASEGT. This CDR3 has 15 amino acids. V dropped 6 bases and J dropped 6; count of bases not matched to a gene: 12. CDR3 region: CASSDTGTALDTQYF. The CDR3 DNA follows: TGTGCCAGCAGCGATACCGGGACAGCCTTGGATACGCAGTATTTT.

The chain has TRBV7-3 and TRBJ1-1; TRBD1 might be the D (5 bases). Germline V gene sequence: CDR1 SGHTA, CDR2 FQGTGA. V was clipped by 2 bases and J by 6 bases, with 13 bases between them. The CDR3 totals 14 residues. CDR3 coding DNA: TGTGCCAGCAGCTTACATGGCGGAGGGGCTGAAGCTTTCTTT. It encodes CASSLHGGGAEAFF.

The genes are TRBV10-3 and TRBJ2-1; D is unresolved. Trimming cost V 4 bases and J 5 bases, with 6 bases left between them. The CDR3 spans 12 residues. From germline, CDR1 is ENHRY and CDR2 SYGVKD. The CDR3 DNA follows: TGTGCCATCAGTGCCACCGACAATGAGCAGTTCTTC. Translated, it gives CAISATDNEQFF.

The chain links TRBV18 to TRBJ1-5; 7 bases are shared with TRBD1. Trimming took 5 bases from V and 6 from J; bases not matched to a gene: 4. The CDR3 consists of 13 residues. CDR1 and CDR2 from the germline V gene are KGHSH and LQKENI. The CDR3 DNA reads TGTGCCAGCTCAGCAGGGGGGATTCAGCCCCAGCATTTT. Protein: CASSAGGIQPQHF.

About this clone: Other DNA sequences in this sample translate to the same CDR3. V usage is TRBV9 and J usage is TRBJ2-2; the D is unclear. The germline V gene encodes CDR1 SGDLS and CDR2 YYNGEE. With 0 bases removed from V and 4 bases from J, the gap between germline ends came to 4 bases. CDR3 size: 13 residues. Here the CDR3 DNA reads TGTGCCAGCAGCGTAGTCTCCACCGGGGAGCTGTTTTTT. Translation: CASSVVSTGELFF.

J is TRBJ2-2 and V is TRBV5-1; 9 bases align to TRBD1. This CDR3 comprises 16 residues. The germline gives CDR1 SGHRS, CDR2 YFSETQ. Trimming cost V 4 bases and J 5 bases; bases outside gene matches: 9. The CDR3 DNA reads as TGCGCCAGCAGCCCCACCTACAGGGGGCGAACCGGGGAGCTGTTTTTT. Encoded protein: CASSPTYRGRTGELFF.

The chain has TRBV5-1 and TRBJ2-3; 9 nucleotides agree with TRBD1. Trimming took 4 bases from V and 3 from J; bases not matched to a gene: 6. From germline, CDR1 is SGHRS and CDR2 YFSETQ. The CDR3 contains 15 residues. CDR3 sequence: CASSLTGGITDTQYF. CDR3 nucleotide sequence: TGCGCCAGCAGCCTAACAGGGGGCATAACAGATACGCAGTATTTT.

The CDR3 nucleotides are TGTGCCAGCAGGCAGACTCGGGACAGGGGGCGCGAGCAGTACTTC. As protein: CASRQTRDRGREQYF. The J gene is TRBJ2-7, the V gene TRBV7-8; TRBD1 aligns across 12 bases. V lost 6 bases, J lost 6 bases, and 9 bases stayed unmatched. Germline V CDR1 and CDR2: SGHVS, FQNEAQ. The CDR3 is 15 amino acids. Full variable domain (remainder filled in from reference TRBV7-8 and TRBJ2-7): GAGVSQSPRYKVAKRGQDVALRCDPISGHVSLFWYQQALGQGPEFLTYFQNEAQLDKSGLPSDRFFAERPEGSVSTLKIQRTQQEDSAVYLCASRQTRDRGREQYFGPGTRLTVT.

This chain joins TRBV11-2 and TRBJ1-2; D not resolved. The germline gives CDR1 SGHAT, CDR2 FQNNGV. The CDR3 covers 13 residues. V lost 1 base and J lost 8, with 11 bases in between. The DNA of the CDR3 is TGTGCCAGCAGCTTAGGCAGAGAGGAAGGCTACACCTTC. This sequence encodes CASSLGREEGYTF. The variable domain in full, with the rest retrieved from reference TRBV11-2 and TRBJ1-2, is EAGVAQSPRYKIIEKRQSVAFWCNPISGHATLYWYQQILGQGPKLLIQFQNNGVVDDSQLPKDRFSAERLKGVDSTLKIQPAKLEDSAVYLCASSLGREEGYTFGSGTRLTVV.

This chain joins TRBV7-8 and TRBJ2-5; 8 bases are a match to TRBD1. The trim removed 5 bases at V and 1 base at J, leaving 6 bases unmatched. This CDR3 spans 15 amino acids. The germline CDR1 and CDR2 sequences are SGHVS and FQNEAQ. CDR3 coding DNA: TGTGCCAGCAGCCCAGGGGGCCCTTCCCAAGAGACCCAGTACTTC. Its protein product is CASSPGGPSQETQYF.

The chain links TRBV5-4 to TRBJ2-2; TRBD2 aligns across 11 bases. Germline lookup yields CDR1 SGHNT and CDR2 YYREEE (reference sequence). The junction had 6 bases not matched to a gene; V was cut back by 5 bases and J by 0 bases. The CDR3 has 17 residues. The CDR3 loop reads CASSSGTSGPNTGELFF. CDR3 DNA sequence: TGTGCCAGCAGTTCCGGGACTAGCGGTCCGAACACCGGGGAGCTGTTTTTT.

This clone was seen once. V is TRBV19 and J is TRBJ2-3; 10 bases fit TRBD2. The V gene's germline CDR1 is LNHDA and CDR2 SQIVND (reference sequence). CDR3 length: 13 amino acids. Unmatched junction bases numbered 6, after V lost 10 bases and J lost 5 bases. CDR3 in amino acids: CATRTSGEDTQYF. The CDR3 DNA reads as TGTGCCACCAGGACTAGCGGAGAAGATACGCAGTATTTT.

The chain has TRBV11-3 and TRBJ2-1; 9 bases align to TRBD2. CDR1 SGHNT and CDR2 YENEEA come from the germline V gene. There are 15 residues in the CDR3. Losses at the gene ends were 0 bases for V and 9 bases for J; bases not matched to a gene: 6. DNA of the CDR3: TGTGCCAGCAGCTTAGAGGCTAGCGGGATTGGTGAGCAGTTCTTC. Its translation is CASSLEASGIGEQFF. Full variable domain (missing parts from reference TRBV11-3 and TRBJ2-1): EAGVVQSPRYKIIEKKQPVAFWCNPISGHNTLYWYLQNLGQGPELLIRYENEEAVDDSQLPKDRFSAERLKGVDSTLKIQPAELGDSAVYLCASSLEASGIGEQFFGPGTRLTVL.

The V call is TRBV11-2, the J call TRBJ2-3; D is possibly TRBD2 (6 bases). Between the trimmed V and J ends, which lost 1 base and 1 base, there was a span of 12 bases. The CDR3 is 16 residues long. Per the germline V gene, CDR1 is SGHAT and CDR2 is FQNNGV. The CDR3 DNA is TGTGCCAGCAGCTTAGCCGGGAGTCATCGCACAGATACGCAGTATTTT. Translating it yields CASSLAGSHRTDTQYF.

The rearrangement joins TRBV5-4 to TRBJ2-1, with 7 bases lining up with TRBD1. This CDR3 has 15 amino acids. Losses at the gene ends were 4 bases for V and 10 bases for J; bases not matched to a gene: 14. Germline V lookup: CDR1 SGHNT, CDR2 YYREEE (reference sequence). This CDR3 is CASSLPGQRVGEQFF. DNA for the CDR3: TGTGCCAGCAGCCTCCCGGGACAGAGGGTAGGAGAGCAGTTCTTC. The variable domain in full, completed from reference TRBV5-4 and TRBJ2-1, reads ETGVTQSPTHLIKTRGQQVTLRCSSQSGHNTVSWYQQALGQGPQFIFQYYREEENGRGNFPPRFSGLQFPNYSSELNVNALELDDSALYLCASSLPGQRVGEQFFGPGTRLTVL.

The genes are TRBV4-1 and TRBJ2-1; TRBD2 agrees at 8 bases. The CDR3 length is 18 residues. Germline CDR1 and CDR2: MGHRA and YSYEKL. V lost 0 bases to trimming and J lost 4 bases; unmatched junction nucleotides: 11. The CDR3 DNA is TGCGCCAGCAGCCAAGATTATTTGTCCGGGAGGGGTTACAATGAGCAGTTCTTC. Translated, it gives CASSQDYLSGRGYNEQFF.

J is TRBJ1-5 and V is TRBV7-9; D is perhaps TRBD1 (6 bases). CDR3 size: 15 residues. Germline assignment: CDR1 SEHNR and CDR2 FQNEAQ (reference sequence). V lost 5 bases and J lost 1, with 12 bases in between. DNA of the CDR3: TGTGCCAGCAGCACCACAGGGTACAGCAATCAGCCCCAGCATTTT. This codes for CASSTTGYSNQPQHF.

This sequence joins TRBV19 and TRBJ2-1; 7 bases align to TRBD2. CDR1 and CDR2 (germline): LNHDA, SQIVND (reference sequence). J lost 1 base, V lost 9 bases, and 9 bases had no gene match. The CDR3 is 15 residues long. The CDR3 nucleotides are TGTGCCAGCGGGCGGGGGAAGACGTCCTACAATGAGCAGTTCTTC. It is translated as CASGRGKTSYNEQFF.

V is TRBV5-1 and J is TRBJ2-5; tentatively, D is TRBD1 (6 bases). CDR1 and CDR2 (germline): SGHRS, YFSETQ. CDR3 size: 15 residues. V was trimmed by 2 bases and J by 0 bases, leaving 11 bases between them. CDR3 amino acids: CASSFLGGHQETQYF. The CDR3 DNA reads as TGCGCCAGCAGCTTCTTAGGGGGTCACCAAGAGACCCAGTACTTC.

V usage is TRBV6-1 and J usage is TRBJ1-3; TRBD1 matches 8 bases. Trimming cost V 4 bases and J 4 bases; bases outside gene matches: 3. The CDR3 runs 14 residues. Per the germline V gene, CDR1 is MNHNS and CDR2 is SASEGT. The DNA of the CDR3 is TGTGCCAGCAGTGGACAGGGGTTGGGAAACACCATATATTTT. Its translation: CASSGQGLGNTIYF.